This TCR beta chain was observed in a study of cytomegalovirus exposure and HLA in healthy donors (TCRdb year 2017). Background on the whole study: In an earlier analysis of some 550 of the donors, 276 Gb of sequence data and some 100 million unique TCR beta sequences from about 179 million T cells were reported. Approximately 310 gigabases of sequencing data and around 87 million unique TCR sequences were included in an early release covering over 600 HLA-typed donors. Among the roughly 400 genotyped donors, approximately 77% belonged to the genetic ancestry cluster associated with self-reported Caucasian donors. The aim of the study was to test whether cataloging public T cell receptors could identify signatures of past pathogen exposure. The T cell repertoires of 550 to 850 subjects were profiled by immunosequencing and related to cytomegalovirus serostatus. A separate validation cohort of about 110 different subjects was used in addition to the 666-subject first cohort. The study combined high-throughput TCR immunosequencing, statistical association of individual TCRs with disease status, and machine learning to predict cytomegalovirus infection status. A later analysis re-analyzed previously published TCR beta repertoires from 650 to 800 donors and added high-resolution HLA genotyping to study TCR occurrence patterns. Rather than using new phenotypic data, the later analysis identified candidate immune exposures from TCR beta sequences and from how often those sequences occurred across donors. An earlier analysis of more than 450 of the donors used high-throughput TCR beta sequencing to judge whether each TCR beta V gene segment behaved as functional or pseudogenic. Donor age, sex, ethnicity and CMV serostatus were compiled together with the repertoire data. In a later genetic analysis, genome-wide SNP genotypes for about three fifths of the roughly 670 donors were used, and that subset was treated as a discovery cohort. All discovery cohort repertoires had been generated on a single sequencing platform. Both class I and class II loci were covered by HLA typing, at four-digit resolution. Typing coverage varied by locus: roughly 629-630 donors for A, B, C, DRB1 and DQB1; roughly 520 for DQA1; around 610 for DPA1; around 490 for DPB1. Because of strong linkage in the cohort, four or five DR-DQ haplotypes were treated as single units for association and clustering. On average, around 200,000 unique TCR beta nucleotide sequences were sequenced per donor among 350 to 400 genotyped donors of the cohort, with about 17% of those sequences being non-productive. Overall study outcomes, separate from this receptor: In vitro tests confirmed that a few of the cytomegalovirus-associated TCR beta chains recognize cytomegalovirus antigens. When HLA alleles, especially DR and DQ, strongly co-occurred, attributing TCR associations to individual alleles was difficult. The classifier was reported to diagnose cytomegalovirus status with high specificity and sensitivity in both the original cohort and the validation cohort. Compared with the roughly 670-donor mean, donors in an Asian-associated ancestry cluster had fewer N-insertions in productive TCRs, according to a later genetic analysis. A later genetic analysis associated a missense DCLRE1C variant with V-gene and J-gene trimming of TCR beta chains, and an independent cohort replicated the association. In a later analysis, most CMV-associated TCR beta chains were found to appear HLA-restricted, with HLA associations seemingly driven largely by CMV exposure. A cluster of highly shared sequence variants was judged likely to represent a technical artifact of the sequencing pipeline. In an earlier analysis of more than 450 of the donors, most TCR beta V segments were observed in productive rearrangements about 87% or about 30% of the time, broadly matching IMGT annotations. At a false discovery rate of 0.05, a later analysis linked some 18,000 TCR beta sequences to specific HLA alleles. Sequencing depth was assumed to be roughly uniform across donors in the presence/absence analyses, though that assumption may not hold. The cohort was sequenced for TCR beta chains only, and without alpha or paired-chain data the features that could be detected were limited. Because some donors lacked HLA typing at each locus, the association tests relied only on the typed subset. Correlated functional status among segregating V segments might be attributable to linkage disequilibrium, but an unknown experimental factor could not be ruled out. Most TCR sequences were seen in very few donors, while some public TCRs were found in many individuals. The study listed approximately 150 TCR beta chains as associated with cytomegalovirus. A further reported finding was that TCR beta sequences accurately predicted the HLA-A and HLA-B alleles for most subjects in the first cohort. According to a later analysis, TCR association rates differed among HLA loci, with DRB1 alleles showing the most associated TCRs and HLA-C alleles showing the fewest. In a later analysis, HLA-associated TCR beta chains were found to be more clonally expanded and to have lower generation probabilities than equally common non-associated chains. CMV serostatus was the only immune exposure information available for the cohort. It was suggested by the authors that the approach could potentially be generalized to other disease states and immunological phenotypes. Because counts were too low, around 17 rarely observed V segments, including chromosome 9 orphons, were left out of the earlier analysis of over 550 of the donors. Some IMGT-functional V segments, including TRBV6-2 and TRBV6-3, could not be distinguished by the 87-base-pair reads and were therefore excluded. Several of the top co-occurrence clusters appeared to be linked to parvovirus B19, influenza, CMV and Epstein-Barr virus, according to a later analysis.

Remarks on this clone: The antigen this receptor binds is unknown. Base qualities are not at hand, and no much larger clone is one base apart.

The library was prepared using the immunoSEQ multiplex PCR assay. For the multiplex PCR, a mixture combining 60 forward primers for TCR Vbeta segments and 13 reverse primers for TCR Jbeta segments was used. The CDR3 region of rearranged TCR beta genes was amplified from genomic DNA with a multiplex PCR assay. On the Illumina HiSeq System, the amplified TCR beta libraries were sequenced as 87-base-pair reads. Under the source paper's analysis protocol: In a later analysis, 80 million or so unique TCR beta chains were counted across the 666 repertoires, and some 10 million of these chains were shared by at least two donors. Raw reads were error-corrected and collapsed into unique sequences with a nearest-neighbor algorithm that merged closely related sequences to remove PCR and sequencing errors. To assign V, D and J gene segments, CDR3 sequences were aligned to IMGT reference sequences. Each retained sequence needed at least a six-nucleotide match to both a V gene segment and a J gene segment. Rearrangements were called productive when the CDR3 lacked stop codons and stayed in frame with V and J; all others were non-productive. Following IMGT convention, CDR3 was defined as the stretch from the second conserved V-encoded cysteine up to the conserved J-encoded phenylalanine. In an earlier analysis of roughly 610 of the donors, sequences lacking an unambiguous match to a single V gene segment were excluded. An earlier analysis of just under 600 of the donors called V segments functional above 56.7% productive rearrangements and segregating when the between-donor standard deviation exceeded 5%. A statistical classification framework was built for diagnosing cytomegalovirus status from the catalog of TCR beta chain sequences. A later analysis assigned V and J genes by comparing TCR nucleotide sequences with IMGT/GENE-DB human TR gene sequences. The TCRdist pipeline was used in a later analysis to assign CDR3 sequences and most-parsimonious VDJ recombination scenarios. A later analysis defined each TCR beta chain by its CDR3 amino acid sequence plus V-gene family, and excluded reads lacking a unique V-gene family. In a later analysis, 500 to 700 highly shared, low-generation-probability nucleotide sequences were removed to address suspected cross-contamination and a sequencing artifact. A later analysis calculated a clonal expansion index for each public chain from normalized within-repertoire ranks of inferred template counts. A later analysis computed generation probabilities with a VDJ recombination model fitted to out-of-frame rearrangements, and checked the results against IGoR. In a later analysis, hypergeometric tests were used to score TCR-TCR, TCR-HLA and TCR-CMV co-occurrence, with a repertoire-size bias correction applied to TCR pairs. To estimate false discovery rates, a later analysis permuted the HLA or CMV assignments 20 times. A later analysis grouped co-occurring TCRs with DBSCAN, adding TCRdist sequence similarity when clustering within HLA-allele-positive subsets. Co-occurrence clustering excluded repertoires with fewer than 30,000 or more than 120,000 public chains, plus five with anomalous nucleotide sharing. Imported from immuneACCESS, the table was reduced by TCRdb to in-frame sequences with V and J called. These copies leave out some clones; in studies compared against another copy, an unresolved V gene accounts for under half, and the cause of the remainder is not known. V, J and clone size are taken as reported in that table, and D and trimming were inferred from the DNA itself. The sample data list 150,000 or so clones, and roughly 88% of these were observed just once. The leading ten clones occupy roughly 6.7% of the sample.

The cohort was made up of around 720 healthy bone marrow donors. All cohort members were sampled while nominally healthy, although unrecorded immune exposures were likely present. The donor was CMV seropositive and was included in the group of almost 300 seropositive cohort members. Each donor provided a peripheral blood sample, and peripheral blood mononuclear cells were used for TCR beta sequencing. Genomic DNA was extracted from the blood cell samples with the Qiagen DNeasy Blood Extraction Kit. Trimming removed 6 bases from V and 2 bases from J, leaving 2 bases between the germline ends. CDR3 length: 11 amino acids, cysteine to phenylalanine. CDR3 DNA is the only sequence kept; it has 33 bases, read in frame from the first base. For CDR1 and CDR2, the germline V gene (reference sequence) lists MNHEY and SMNVEV.

The sequence was collected from a man aged 45 to 65 in good health and CMV-seropositive. The rearrangement joined TRBV27 to TRBJ2-1, with the D gene too uncertain to name. The material sequenced was PBMCs. The CDR3 sequence is CASSTYNEQFF. The DNA sequence is given as TGTGCCAGCAGCACCTACAATGAGCAGTTCTTC.